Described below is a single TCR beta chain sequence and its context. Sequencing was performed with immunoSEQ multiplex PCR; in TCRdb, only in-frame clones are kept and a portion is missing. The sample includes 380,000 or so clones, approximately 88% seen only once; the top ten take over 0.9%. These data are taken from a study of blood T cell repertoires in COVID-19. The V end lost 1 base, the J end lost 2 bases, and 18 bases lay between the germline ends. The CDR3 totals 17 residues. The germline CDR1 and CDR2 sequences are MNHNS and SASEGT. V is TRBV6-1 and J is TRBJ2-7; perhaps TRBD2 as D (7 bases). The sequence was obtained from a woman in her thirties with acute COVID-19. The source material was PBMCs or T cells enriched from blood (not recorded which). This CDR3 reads CASSEDGGGAVAYEQYF. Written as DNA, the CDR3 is TGTGCCAGCAGTGAAGATGGCGGGGGCGCCGTCGCCTACGAGCAGTACTTC.